This TCR beta chain stems from a study of T cell repertoires in cytomegalovirus infection. Study context: Through public TCR beta signatures, both CMV infection and matching HLA type were indicated. Study observations and caveats: Ex vivo responses were dominated by HLA-C-restricted CMV-specific TCR beta clonotypes. Summed frequency of shared TCR beta families picked out CMV carriers who also had the relevant HLA.

MiXCR, applied by TCRdb to the reads, yields one record per CDR3 protein. The sample records under 200,000 distinct CDR3 sequences, 7.5% to 10% being singletons. This clonotype was seen many times. What it binds is unknown. V was clipped by 9 bases and J by 0 bases, with 12 bases between them. Germline V CDR1 and CDR2: MGHDK, SYGVNS. The CDR3 is 13 amino acids. The clonotype originates from a human donor in good health (CMV status not recorded). Some clones in this sample may be carry-over from other donors' samples. Specimen: PBMCs. The V and J genes are TRBV25-1 and TRBJ2-7, with a tentative D call TRBD2 (7 bases). In nucleotides, the CDR3 is TGTGCCAGAAGGGGGGGGGGCTCCTACGAGCAGTACTTC. The encoded protein is CARRGGGSYEQYF.